The clone carrying this TCR beta chain was recorded once. Antigen specificity is unknown. This specimen comes from a study of T cell responses to AZD1222 COVID-19 vaccine. Overall study results and limits: The sample set comprised mostly white British donors with more females, and clonal diversity was possibly underestimated.

Here immunoSEQ multiplex PCR was the method, and the copy in TCRdb shows in-frame clones only, minus some. The sample lists approximately 150,000 clones, around 94% seen once, with about 10% in the top ten. There are 13 residues in the CDR3. V dropped 6 bases and J dropped 6 bases, with 14 bases sitting between them. The germline V gene encodes CDR1 MNHEY and CDR2 SVGAGI. The TCR sequence derives from an adult who received the AZD1222 COVID-19 vaccine. Sequenced here: peripheral blood, sampled 28 days after the second AZD1222 dose. The chain combines TRBV6-5 with TRBJ1-1; D ambiguous. In nucleotides, the CDR3 is TGTGCCAGCAGCTCCAAGCTCGAACCTGAAGCTTTCTTT. Translation gives CASSSKLEPEAFF.